These 27 T cell receptor beta chains came from one sample sequenced in a study of blood T cell repertoires in COVID-19. Sequencing used immunoSEQ multiplex PCR; TCRdb keeps in-frame clones, though not all of them. The sample has roughly 180,000 clones, roughly 84% seen once; the top ten hold around 5%. Sequencing was done on a sample of peripheral blood. These receptor sequences come from a woman between 50 and 59 years old with COVID-19, enrolled during active disease.

V is TRBV4-3 and J is TRBJ2-5, with D perhaps TRBD1 (6 bases). The CDR3 spans 15 residues. V lost 0 bases and J 7 bases, leaving 15 bases between the germline ends. Germline CDR1 reads LGHNA; CDR2 reads YSLEER. In nucleotides, the CDR3 is TGCGCCAGCAGCCAAGACTTCAGGGGCGGAACGACCCAGTACTTC. It codes for CASSQDFRGGTTQYF.

The genes are TRBV2 and TRBJ2-5; TRBD2 matches 8 bases. The germline gives CDR1 SNHLY, CDR2 FYNNEI. The V and J ends lost 4 bases and 0 bases, in that order; junction bases with no gene match: 1. This CDR3 has 14 amino acids. CDR3 in DNA: TGTGCCAGCAGTGGCGGGGGGTACCAAGAGACCCAGTACTTC. Protein product: CASSGGGYQETQYF.

This chain connects TRBV3-1 (or the pseudogene TRBV3-2) to TRBJ2-7; 12 bases align to TRBD2. J gave up 6 bases and V 0 bases, and 6 bases lay outside the gene matches. Germline CDR1 is LGHDT and CDR2 is YNNKEL (reference sequence). The CDR3 has 16 amino acids. CDR3 nucleotide sequence: TGTGCCAGCAGCCAAGAGAGTCTAGCGGGGGGGATCGAGCAGTACTTC. Protein: CASSQESLAGGIEQYF.

V and J are TRBV6-2 or TRBV6-3 and TRBJ1-5; no definite D call. Between the trimmed V and J ends, which lost 0 bases and 8 bases, there was a span of 8 bases. Germline-derived CDR1 and CDR2 are MNHEY and SVGEGT. The CDR3 totals 13 residues. Here the CDR3 DNA reads TGTGCCAGCAGTTACTCGACCGCGGAGCCCCAGCATTTT. Translating gives CASSYSTAEPQHF.

This chain joins TRBV6-1 and TRBJ2-5; 9 nucleotides align to TRBD2. Germline CDR1 reads MNHNS; CDR2 reads SASEGT. V dropped 3 bases and J dropped 5; count of bases not matched to a gene: 7. This CDR3 contains 15 residues. The DNA of the CDR3 is TGTGCCAGCAGTGAGGCGGCGGGGGGGTATGAGACCCAGTACTTC. Its protein is CASSEAAGGYETQYF.

The chain couples TRBV6-6 to TRBJ1-1, with D possibly matching TRBD1 (5 bases). The V gene's germline CDR1 is MNHNY and CDR2 SVGAGI (reference sequence). This CDR3 is 13 amino acids long. V lost 5 bases, J lost 6 bases, and 13 bases lay in between. CDR3 nucleotides: TGTGCCAGCAGTACGGGGGGGTTACCTGAAGCTTTCTTT. This gives the protein CASSTGGLPEAFF.

This sequence joins TRBV6-5 and TRBJ2-1; D may be TRBD1 (6 bases). Germline values: CDR1 MNHEY, CDR2 SVGAGI. The CDR3 has 14 amino acids. Trimming took 7 bases from V and 6 from J, leaving 16 bases between them. The DNA of the CDR3 is TGTGCCAGCACCAAAGGGGGACACCGCAATGAGCAGTTCTTC. Translating gives CASTKGGHRNEQFF.

The chain employs TRBV28 and TRBJ1-2; no clear D gene. Trimming removed 5 bases at V and 8 bases at J, with 12 bases between. The CDR3 length is 12 residues. Germline loops: CDR1 MDHEN, CDR2 SYDVKM. The DNA of the CDR3 is TGTGCCAGCAGTACCGGAGAACTCGGCTACACCTTC. Translated: CASSTGELGYTF.

The chain is built from TRBV7-3 and TRBJ2-7; D perhaps matches TRBD1 (5 bases). The CDR3 contains 14 residues. CDR1 is SGHTA and CDR2 is FQGTGA in the germline V gene. V gave up 4 bases and J gave up 0 bases, with 10 bases separating them. CDR3 amino acids: CASSSYGHSYEQYF. The CDR3 bases are TGTGCCAGCAGCTCCTATGGACACTCCTACGAGCAGTACTTC.

This clone turned up a few times. The chain combines TRBV19 with TRBJ2-3; 8 nucleotides line up with TRBD1. The CDR3 covers 15 residues. V lost 7 bases, J lost 2 bases, and 8 bases stayed unmatched. CDR1 is LNHDA, CDR2 SQIVND, per germline (reference sequence). Here the CDR3 reads CASNVQGAHTDTQYF. The CDR3 DNA is TGTGCCAGTAATGTGCAGGGGGCACACACAGATACGCAGTATTTT.

The chain uses TRBV7-2 and TRBJ1-1; a possible D gene is TRBD1 (6 bases). The CDR3 contains 15 residues. Germline CDR1 and CDR2: SGHTA and FQGNSA. The V end lost 7 bases, the J end lost 0 bases, and 15 bases lay between the germline ends. The CDR3 loop is CASKDEQGLNTEAFF. The DNA for the CDR3 is TGTGCCAGCAAGGACGAGCAGGGGCTGAACACTGAAGCTTTCTTT.

The gene calls are TRBV4-1 and TRBJ1-2; weak D call: TRBD1 (5 bases). The CDR3 totals 12 residues. The germline CDR1 and CDR2 sequences are MGHRA and YSYEKL. V was shortened by 4 bases and J by 4 bases, with 7 bases between the two germline ends. Here the CDR3 DNA reads TGCGCCAGCAGCCGGGGCATCTATGGCTACACCTTC. Amino acids: CASSRGIYGYTF.

The chain recombines TRBV11-2 with TRBJ2-7, with D perhaps TRBD1 (5 bases). Trimming took 2 bases from V and 6 from J, leaving 14 bases between them. Germline-derived CDR1 and CDR2 are SGHAT and FQNNGV. The CDR3 contains 14 residues. The CDR3 nucleotides read TGTGCCAGCAGCTTATCTGGCCAAAGGGGCGAGCAGTACTTC. It encodes CASSLSGQRGEQYF.

The V gene is TRBV11-2, the J gene TRBJ2-2, with D maybe TRBD2 (6 bases). Germline V gene data show CDR1 as SGHAT and CDR2 as FQNNGV. Trimming took 6 bases from V and 7 from J, leaving 12 bases between them. The CDR3 has 13 amino acids. The CDR3 sequence: CASRLAANGELFF. The CDR3 DNA is TGTGCCAGCAGACTAGCAGCGAACGGGGAGCTGTTTTTT.

The V and J genes are TRBV28 and TRBJ2-3, with 16 bases that match TRBD2. V gave up 6 bases and J gave up 4 bases; unmatched junction bases: 7. Per germline, CDR1 MDHEN and CDR2 SYDVKM. The CDR3 runs 17 residues. For the CDR3, the DNA is TGTGCCAGCAGACCTTCCGGGACTAGCGGGGGGGCAGATACGCAGTATTTT. Protein sequence: CASRPSGTSGGADTQYF.

This sequence joins TRBV6-5 and TRBJ2-1, with 12 bases aligning to TRBD2. The CDR3 loop spans 15 amino acids. The V segment lost 9 bases and the J segment 13 bases; nucleotides outside the gene matches: 16. CDR1 and CDR2 from the germline V gene are MNHEY and SVGAGI. The CDR3 loop reads CASNTPSGGGQPQFF. CDR3 in DNA: TGTGCCAGTAACACTCCTAGCGGGGGGGGCCAACCCCAGTTCTTC.

This chain links TRBV6-1 with TRBJ1-6; 7 bases line up with TRBD1. Germline loops: CDR1 MNHNS, CDR2 SASEGT. With 0 bases clipped from V and 1 base from J, the junction kept 12 bases outside the gene matches. The CDR3 runs 20 residues. CDR3 sequence reads: CASSEARQGPGLSYNSPLHF. CDR3 coding DNA: TGTGCCAGCAGTGAAGCGCGACAGGGACCAGGGCTTTCCTATAATTCACCCCTCCACTTT.

The V call is TRBV6-5, the J call TRBJ1-4, with 7 bases aligning to TRBD1. With V trimmed by 2 bases and J by 5 bases, 5 bases remained unmatched. This CDR3 is built from 15 residues. CDR1 is MNHEY and CDR2 is SVGAGI in the germline V gene. The CDR3 sequence: CASSYDTGENEKLFF. The CDR3 bases are TGTGCCAGCAGTTACGATACAGGGGAGAATGAAAAACTGTTTTTT.

This clone was seen a few times. This chain links TRBV7-9 with TRBJ1-3; D is uncertain. The germline CDR1 and CDR2 sequences are SEHNR and FQNEAQ (reference sequence). Between the trimmed V and J ends, which lost 7 bases and 8 bases, there was a span of 15 bases. The CDR3 length is 13 residues. Here the CDR3 DNA reads TGTGCCAGCACCATGACCGGGGTGGACACCATATATTTT. This codes for CASTMTGVDTIYF. The variable domain in full, with the rest retrieved from reference TRBV7-9 and TRBJ1-3, is DTGVSQNPRHKITKRGQNVTFRCDPISEHNRLYWYRQTLGQGPEFLTYFQNEAQLEKSRLLSDRFSAERPKGSFSTLEIQRTEQGDSAMYLCASTMTGVDTIYFGEGSWLTVV.

The rearrangement joins TRBV11-2 to TRBJ1-5; 7 nucleotides align to TRBD1. Germline loops: CDR1 SGHAT, CDR2 FQNNGV. The CDR3 has 17 amino acids. Trimming removed 1 base from V and 2 bases from J; junction bases left unmatched: 8. The CDR3 protein is CASSLGTGVRGNQPQHF. Here the CDR3 DNA reads TGTGCCAGCAGCTTAGGTACAGGGGTTCGGGGCAATCAGCCCCAGCATTTT.

The rearrangement joins TRBV3-1 (or the pseudogene TRBV3-2) to TRBJ1-2; 7 nucleotides match TRBD1. The germline gives CDR1 LGHDT, CDR2 YNNKEL (reference sequence). The ends lost 0 bases at V and 5 bases at J; junction bases unmatched: 9. This CDR3 comprises 16 residues. The DNA of the CDR3 is TGTGCCAGCAGCCAAGAACAGGCAGGGGGTTCGTATGGCTACACCTTC. Encoded protein: CASSQEQAGGSYGYTF.

The gene calls are TRBV14 and TRBJ2-7, with 7 bases matching TRBD1. From germline, CDR1 is SGHDN and CDR2 FVKESK. After removal of 5 bases from V and 4 bases from J, the junction contained 8 bases not matched to a gene. The CDR3 extends over 14 amino acids. The CDR3 sequence is CASSGPGTAYEQYF. CDR3 bases: TGTGCCAGCAGCGGCCCCGGGACAGCGTACGAGCAGTACTTC.

The gene calls are TRBV2 and TRBJ2-5; 10 bases are shared with TRBD2. Germline loops: CDR1 SNHLY, CDR2 FYNNEI. V shed 4 bases, J shed 7 bases, and the junction held 9 bases outside the gene matches. The CDR3 is 15 residues long. CDR3 nucleotide sequence: TGTGCCAGCAGTGGGGAGCGGGGGGGCGCAAGGACCCAGTACTTC. Its protein product is CASSGERGGARTQYF.

This rearrangement joins TRBV28 to TRBJ2-1; D may be TRBD2 (6 bases). V gave up 2 bases and J gave up 12 bases, with 23 bases separating them. The CDR3 totals 16 residues. Germline CDR1 is MDHEN and CDR2 is SYDVKM. The CDR3 is CASSLSGGGARIWQFF. The CDR3 DNA reads as TGTGCCAGCAGTTTAAGTGGAGGCGGGGCCCGTATATGGCAGTTCTTC. The full variable domain, in which reference TRBV28 and TRBJ2-1 provide the parts outside the CDR3, is DVKVTQSSRYLVKRTGEKVFLECVQDMDHENMFWYRQDPGLGLRLIYFSYDVKMKEKGDIPEGYSVSREKKERFSLILESASTNQTSMYLCASSLSGGGARIWQFFGPGTRLTVL.

V gene TRBV3-1 (or the pseudogene TRBV3-2) combines with J gene TRBJ2-7; D may be TRBD2 (6 bases). V lost 5 bases to trimming and J lost 2 bases, with 13 bases between them. The CDR3 runs 14 residues. Looked up from germline, CDR1 is LGHDT and CDR2 is YNNKEL (reference sequence). Here the CDR3 reads CASSTRDWTYEQYF. The CDR3 DNA is TGTGCCAGCAGCACCCGGGACTGGACCTACGAGCAGTACTTC.

This clone was observed a handful of times. The chain is built from TRBV10-3 and TRBJ1-6; no definite D call. CDR1 and CDR2 from the germline V gene are ENHRY and SYGVKD. CDR3 length: 15 residues. Deletions cut 4 bases from V and 5 bases from J, with 12 bases between. The CDR3 spells CAISVQAGDNSPLHF. CDR3 coding DNA: TGTGCCATCAGTGTTCAGGCTGGCGATAATTCACCCCTCCACTTT.

The chain combines TRBV7-2 with TRBJ2-5, with TRBD2 matching over 8 bases. Germline CDR1 and CDR2: SGHTA and FQGNSA. The CDR3 length is 15 residues. After removal of 1 base from V and 4 bases from J, the junction contained 5 bases not matched to a gene. CDR3 loop: CASSLVGGARETQYF. CDR3 sequence (DNA): TGTGCCAGCAGCTTAGTCGGGGGGGCTCGAGAGACCCAGTACTTC. The whole variable domain, filled in from reference TRBV7-2 and TRBJ2-5, reads GAGVSQSPSNKVTEKGKDVELRCDPISGHTALYWYRQSLGQGLEFLIYFQGNSAPDKSGLPSDRFSAERTGGSVSTLTIQRTQQEDSAVYLCASSLVGGARETQYFGPGTRLLVL.